A single sample gave rise to the 5 T cell receptor beta chains below, sequenced in a study of T cells in Graves' hyperthyroidism and ophthalmopathy. The investigators amplified TCR beta CDR3 regions from RNA transcripts. The TCR CDR3 was amplified in a first-round RT-PCR using the HTBI primer set. TCRdb re-called the multiplex PCR reads with MiXCR, one entry per CDR3 protein. The sample includes some 360,000 distinct CDR3 sequences, approximately 15% of them seen just once. Material: blood. These TCRs come from a woman aged 55-69 years with Graves' hyperthyroidism.

This clonotype was seen repeatedly, ten times or more. The rearrangement links TRBV6-1 to TRBJ2-3; no firm D call. The V gene's germline CDR1 is MNHNS and CDR2 SASEGT. This CDR3 comprises 16 residues. The V and J ends lost 5 bases and 4 bases respectively, with 19 bases between them. The CDR3 nucleotides read TGTGCCAGCAGTTCCCAGCCGGCCGCCGGTTCAGATACGCAGTATTTT. Translated: CASSSQPAAGSDTQYF.

This clonotype was seen a handful of times. The gene calls are TRBV19 and TRBJ1-2; D not resolved. The CDR3 runs 12 residues. The V gene lost 6 bases and the J gene lost 6 bases, with 11 bases spanning the gap. Germline-derived CDR1 and CDR2 are LNHDA and SQIVND (reference sequence). CDR3 sequence reads: CASRDGTHGYTF. The CDR3 DNA reads as TGTGCCAGTAGGGACGGTACCCATGGCTACACCTTC.

With regard to this clonotype: This CDR3 is missing its conserved last phenylalanine or tryptophan, likely due to a read error. This chain connects TRBV15 to TRBJ1-1; unclear D gene. The V end lost 2 bases, the J end lost 1 base, and 11 bases lay between the germline ends. The CDR3 extends over 15 amino acids. Germline V CDR1 and CDR2: LNHNV, YYDKDF (reference sequence). DNA of the CDR3: TGTGCCACCAGCAGACCCACTTTTAGGAACACTGAAGCTTTCCTT. This encodes CATSRPTFRNTEAFL.

This clonotype was counted a few times. This sequence joins TRBV18 and TRBJ2-3; D remains unclear. Germline V gives CDR1 KGHSH, CDR2 LQKENI. CDR3 size: 13 residues. Between the trimmed V and J ends, which lost 2 bases and 4 bases, there was a span of 7 bases. The chain's CDR3 is CASSPMQSDTQYF. In DNA form, the CDR3 reads TGTGCCAGCTCACCAATGCAGTCAGATACGCAGTATTTT.

This clonotype appeared a few times. The CDR3 bases are TGCGCCAGCAGCCCGGGTCAGGAGGGTGAAAAACTGTTTTTT. Its translation is CASSPGQEGEKLFF. The gene calls are TRBV10-1 and TRBJ1-4; no clear D. CDR1 is WNHNN, CDR2 SYGVQD, per germline (reference sequence). CDR3 length: 14 amino acids. Trimming took 6 bases from V and 7 from J, leaving 15 bases between them.